The 10 T cell receptor beta chains presented below share a single source sample, sequenced in a study of cytomegalovirus exposure and HLA in healthy donors. PCR amplification relied on 60 Vbeta primers (plus 13 Jbeta primers). Here immunoSEQ multiplex PCR was the method, and the copy in TCRdb shows in-frame clones only, minus some. The table shows 60,000 to 75,000 clones, with less than 80% occurring only once. Sample: PBMCs. Receptors were obtained from a woman between 50 and 59 years old in good health and CMV-seronegative.

This chain uses TRBV30 with TRBJ2-1, with 7 nucleotides matching TRBD2. There are 14 residues in the CDR3. Germline loops: CDR1 GTSNPN, CDR2 SVGIG (reference sequence). After removal of 3 bases from V and 8 bases from J, the junction contained 10 bases not matched to a gene. The CDR3 DNA is TGTGCCTGGAGCCTAGGGCGGGAGACCGATGAGCAGTTCTTC. Translation: CAWSLGRETDEQFF.

This sequence joins TRBV21-1 and TRBJ2-5; the table's D call, TRBD2, has no DNA check behind it. TRBV21-1 corresponds to a pseudogene. The CDR3 consists of 15 residues. This CDR3 reads CASSKVRAEKETQYF. CDR3 sequence (DNA): TGTGCCAGCAGCAAAGTTCGAGCGGAGAAAGAGACCCAGTACTTC.

This rearrangement joins TRBV28 to TRBJ2-7, with D perhaps TRBD1 (6 bases). V was trimmed by 2 bases and J by 2 bases, leaving 10 bases between them. The germline CDR1 and CDR2 sequences are MDHEN and SYDVKM. There are 14 residues in the CDR3. The DNA for the CDR3 is TGTGCCAGCAGTTTAGGGACACTCCCCTACGAGCAGTACTTC. Its protein is CASSLGTLPYEQYF.

The genes are TRBV28 and TRBJ1-2; tentatively, D is TRBD1 (6 bases). CDR1 and CDR2 from the germline V gene are MDHEN and SYDVKM. The V end lost 8 bases, the J end lost 4 bases, and 20 bases lay between the germline ends. CDR3 length: 15 residues. Here the CDR3 DNA reads TGTGCCAGCGCAACTGGGGGCACTGGGGGCTATGGCTACACCTTC. Translating gives CASATGGTGGYGYTF.

V gene TRBV4-3 combines with J gene TRBJ1-2; 7 nucleotides align to TRBD1. Germline trimming cut 2 bases from V and 6 bases from J; bases unmatched to any gene: 9. This CDR3 is built from 15 residues. From germline, CDR1 is LGHNA and CDR2 YSLEER. The chain's CDR3 is CASSQLDREFNGYTF. The DNA of the CDR3 is TGCGCCAGCAGCCAACTCGACAGGGAATTTAATGGCTACACCTTC.

The gene calls are TRBV7-3 and TRBJ1-2, with TRBD1 identical over 9 bases. The CDR3 has 13 amino acids. The V gene's germline CDR1 is SGHTA and CDR2 FQGTGA. Trimming at V came to 2 bases and at J to 13 bases, leaving 8 bases not matched to a gene. The CDR3 DNA is TGTGCCAGCAGCTTAGGGACAGGGAGGGTCCCCACCTTC. Its protein product is CASSLGTGRVPTF.

The chain joins TRBV9 to TRBJ2-5; TRBD2 agrees at 9 bases. Trimming removed 1 base from V and 7 bases from J; junction bases left unmatched: 8. Germline CDR1 SGDLS, CDR2 YYNGEE. The CDR3 is 15 residues long. Written as DNA, the CDR3 is TGTGCCAGCAGCGTATCTCTAGCGGGGCCAGCGACCCAGTACTTC. Its protein product is CASSVSLAGPATQYF.

The chain employs TRBV6-5 and TRBJ2-7; perhaps TRBD2 as D (6 bases). V was clipped by 6 bases and J by 3 bases, with 9 bases between them. Per the germline V gene, CDR1 is MNHEY and CDR2 is SVGAGI. CDR3 length: 12 residues. CDR3 sequence (DNA): TGTGCCAGCAGGAAAGCGGGCTACGAGCAGTACTTC. It yields the protein CASRKAGYEQYF.

V is TRBV2 and J is TRBJ2-7, with D tentatively TRBD2 (6 bases). The CDR3 has 15 amino acids. Looked up from germline, CDR1 is SNHLY and CDR2 is FYNNEI. Deletions cut 0 bases from V and 2 bases from J, with 11 bases between. CDR3 sequence: CASSEASGRTYEQYF. CDR3 bases: TGTGCCAGCAGTGAAGCTAGCGGAAGAACCTACGAGCAGTACTTC.

This clone has just a few counts. The rearrangement uses TRBV7-9 and TRBJ2-7; D is unclear. This CDR3 is built from 13 residues. CDR1 and CDR2 (germline): SEHNR, FQNEAQ (reference sequence). V was pared by 1 base and J by 4 bases, with 8 bases between. In nucleotides, the CDR3 is TGTGCCAGCAGCTTAGGCCCGGAGTACGAGCAGTACTTC. Translating it yields CASSLGPEYEQYF. The variable domain in full, with the rest retrieved from reference TRBV7-9 and TRBJ2-7, is DTGVSQNPRHKITKRGQNVTFRCDPISEHNRLYWYRQTLGQGPEFLTYFQNEAQLEKSRLLSDRFSAERPKGSFSTLEIQRTEQGDSAMYLCASSLGPEYEQYFGPGTRLTVT.